The entry that follows covers one T cell receptor beta chain sequence. Sorting of unstimulated PBMCs yielded separate CD3+CD4+ and CD3+CD8+ fractions. TCRdb's copy holds only in-frame clones and misses some; the assay was immunoSEQ multiplex PCR. Here the sample spans roughly 80,000 clones, 82% being singletons. The sample belongs to a study of T cell clones after liver transplantation. Overall study context: Immunosuppression withdrawal was tried within 2 years after liver transplantation in this trial. Without induction therapy, subjects received standard immunosuppression until 12-24 months post-transplant.

Germline loops: CDR1 LGHNA, CDR2 YSLEER. The ends lost 5 bases at V and 0 bases at J; junction bases unmatched: 12. This CDR3 has 20 residues. This clonotype originated in a human patient who received a liver transplant. Part of the T cell pool may stem from the graft donor. This chain uses TRBV4-3 with TRBJ2-1; TRBD2 aligns across 14 bases. This sample comprised CD4+ T cells from blood, obtained around 45 months after liver transplant. The DNA for the CDR3 is TGCGCCAGCAGCTCCCGACTAGCGGGAGGGTCGGGACTCTCCTACAATGAGCAGTTCTTC. Translated, it gives CASSSRLAGGSGLSYNEQFF.